Below, 3 T cell receptor beta chains from the same sample are listed, as sequenced in a study of T cell responses to AZD1222 COVID-19 vaccine (dated by TCRdb to the early 2020s). The library was obtained by the immunoSEQ multiplex PCR assay. The table comes from immuneACCESS by way of TCRdb, which keeps in-frame sequences with V and J called. Part of the clones is missing from these tables; in studies checked, under half for an unresolved V gene and the rest for unknown reasons. This sample has approximately 150,000 clones in its table, and 85% to 95% of those were observed once. Together, the top ten hold 9% to 15% of the sample. The intended sense of this specimen's time point label: sample from adult after SARS-CoV-2 infection, after symptom onset. Sequenced here: peripheral blood, sampled after recovery from COVID-19. The receptors originated from an adult who had recovered from COVID-19.

The V and J genes are TRBV9 and TRBJ2-3; TRBD1 matches 10 bases. Losses at the gene ends were 3 bases for V and 6 bases for J; bases not matched to a gene: 13. Germline loops: CDR1 SGDLS, CDR2 YYNGEE. The CDR3 is made up of 17 amino acids. The CDR3 sequence: CASSATGTGVQSDTQYF. The DNA for the CDR3 is TGTGCCAGCAGCGCGACCGGGACAGGGGTTCAATCGGATACGCAGTATTTT. Drawing the rest from reference TRBV9 and TRBJ2-3, the complete variable domain is DSGVTQTPKHLITATGQRVTLRCSPRSGDLSVYWYQQSLDQGLQFLIQYYNGEERAKGNILERFSAQQFPDLHSELNLSSLELGDSALYFCASSATGTGVQSDTQYFGPGTRLTVL.

The chain couples TRBV18 to TRBJ2-2, with D perhaps matching TRBD1 (6 bases). The CDR3 consists of 15 residues. Germline V gene lookup returns CDR1 KGHSH and CDR2 LQKENI. V shed 6 bases and J shed 2 bases, with 13 bases lying between them. As DNA, the CDR3 is TGTGCCAGCTCGTTAACACAGGGAAACACCGGGGAGCTGTTTTTT. Translation: CASSLTQGNTGELFF.

The chain combines TRBV10-3 with TRBJ1-2; 10 bases align to TRBD1. CDR1 and CDR2 from the germline V gene are ENHRY and SYGVKD. Trimming took 3 bases from V and 2 from J; bases not matched to a gene: 3. This CDR3 comprises 15 residues. CDR3 region: CAISDQDRGNYGYTF. CDR3 bases: TGTGCCATCAGTGATCAGGACAGGGGGAACTATGGCTACACCTTC.